Shown below are 17 T cell receptor beta chains from a single sample sequenced in a study of response to subunit inactivated influenza vaccine. In TCRdb, the RT-PCR reads were re-called with MiXCR into one record per CDR3 protein. Among hundreds of thousands of distinct CDR3 sequences, more than 11% were seen once, and the ten largest hold less than 7%. Sequencing was performed on PBMCs from blood, taken around 14 days before vaccination. The receptors shown here come from a man in his forties or fifties who received an inactivated influenza vaccine.

This clonotype was counted between two and nine times. V is TRBV29-1 and J is TRBJ1-2, with TRBD1 matching 7 bases. The CDR3 length is 13 residues. In germline, CDR1 is SQVTM, CDR2 ANQGSEA. V was pared by 6 bases and J by 2 bases, with 6 bases of the junction left unmatched. The CDR3 loop reads CSVSDRDNYGYTF. CDR3 nucleotide sequence: TGCAGCGTGAGTGACAGGGACAACTATGGCTACACCTTC.

The rearrangement uses TRBV9 and TRBJ2-1; TRBD2 aligns across 7 bases. V lost 4 bases to trimming and J lost 12 bases; unmatched junction nucleotides: 16. There are 15 residues in the CDR3. Germline values: CDR1 SGDLS, CDR2 YYNGEE. CDR3 protein: CASSPPGRAGTGQFF. In DNA form, the CDR3 reads TGTGCCAGCAGCCCCCCGGGACGAGCGGGAACGGGGCAGTTCTTC.

This sequence joins TRBV5-1 and TRBJ2-3; D is unclear. Trimming pared 0 bases from V and 0 bases from J, leaving 5 bases between. Germline CDR1 SGHRS, CDR2 YFSETQ. The CDR3 is 14 residues long. The CDR3 DNA reads TGCGCCAGCAGCTTGGTTCTGAGCACAGATACGCAGTATTTT. Its protein is CASSLVLSTDTQYF.

V is TRBV6-2 or TRBV6-3 and J is TRBJ2-1; D is unresolved. Trimming cost V 0 bases and J 5 bases, with 14 bases left between them. Germline-derived CDR1 and CDR2 are MNHEY and SVGEGT. The CDR3 runs to 16 residues. CDR3 residues: CASSYSIRITNNEQFF. CDR3 in DNA: TGTGCCAGCAGTTACTCGATTAGGATTACAAACAATGAGCAGTTCTTC.

This clonotype was counted at least ten times. The genes are TRBV7-9 and TRBJ2-7; weak D call: TRBD2 (5 bases). The V end was cut by 2 bases, the J end by 7 bases, with 9 bases between. Germline CDR1 and CDR2: SEHNR and FQNEAQ (reference sequence). The CDR3 runs to 12 residues. CDR3 loop: CASSLLREEQYF. The CDR3 region has the DNA TGTGCCAGCAGCTTATTGAGGGAGGAGCAGTACTTC. The whole variable domain, filled in from reference TRBV7-9 and TRBJ2-7, reads DTGVSQNPRHKITKRGQNVTFRCDPISEHNRLYWYRQTLGQGPEFLTYFQNEAQLEKSRLLSDRFSAERPKGSFSTLEIQRTEQGDSAMYLCASSLLREEQYFGPGTRLTVT.

This clonotype was seen a few times. The genes are TRBV28 and TRBJ2-1; the D call may be TRBD1 or TRBD2 (5 bases each). Trimming shortened V by 4 bases and J by 7 bases, and 11 bases separated the two germline ends. Looked up from germline, CDR1 is MDHEN and CDR2 is SYDVKM. The CDR3 runs 13 residues. The CDR3 sequence is CASSSGRENEQFF. DNA for the CDR3: TGTGCCAGCAGTTCCGGCAGGGAGAATGAGCAGTTCTTC.

The chain uses TRBV7-9 and TRBJ1-6; unclear D gene. Per the germline V gene, CDR1 is SEHNR and CDR2 is FQNEAQ (reference sequence). Trimming removed 6 bases from V and 4 bases from J, with 13 bases in between. The CDR3 loop spans 15 amino acids. CDR3 sequence (DNA): TGTGCCAGCAGAGGCGACGGTCGATATAATTCACCCCTCCACTTT. Encoded protein: CASRGDGRYNSPLHF.

V and J are TRBV5-1 and TRBJ2-7; 9 bases agree with TRBD1. Losses at the gene ends were 4 bases for V and 4 bases for J; bases not matched to a gene: 9. Germline-derived CDR1 and CDR2 are SGHRS and YFSETQ. The CDR3 consists of 15 residues. The CDR3 loop is CASSPSGTGLYEQYF. The CDR3 DNA follows: TGCGCCAGCAGCCCCTCCGGGACAGGGCTGTACGAGCAGTACTTC.

The chain employs TRBV7-6 and TRBJ1-1; D is ambiguous. This CDR3 has 13 amino acids. Germline loops: CDR1 SGHVS, CDR2 FNYEAQ. Trimming took off 0 bases at V and 5 bases at J, with 7 bases between the two ends. CDR3 protein: CASSLAQKTEAFF. The CDR3 DNA reads as TGTGCCAGCAGCTTAGCTCAGAAGACTGAAGCTTTCTTT.

V and J are TRBV6-6 and TRBJ2-7; TRBD1 aligns across 10 bases. Looked up from germline, CDR1 is MNHNY and CDR2 is SVGAGI (reference sequence). The CDR3 loop spans 18 amino acids. V lost 6 bases to trimming and J lost 0 bases; unmatched junction nucleotides: 14. CDR3 bases: TGTGCCAGCAGCCGGGACAGGGGCGGTAGGATCAGCTCCTACGAGCAGTACTTC. This gives the protein CASSRDRGGRISSYEQYF.

This clonotype appeared a few times. This sequence joins TRBV20-1 and TRBJ2-7; D is possibly TRBD1 (5 bases). CDR1 is DFQATT, CDR2 SNEGSKA, per germline (reference sequence). V lost 3 bases, J lost 4 bases, and 19 bases lay in between. This CDR3 region has 15 residues. CDR3 residues: CSASNYYQGQYEQYF. The CDR3 DNA reads as TGCAGTGCTAGCAACTACTATCAGGGCCAATACGAGCAGTACTTC.

This clonotype was observed at least ten times. The rearrangement uses TRBV6-5 and TRBJ2-5, with D unresolved. The V gene lost 0 bases and the J gene lost 5 bases, with 13 bases spanning the gap. CDR3 size: 15 residues. Germline loops: CDR1 MNHEY, CDR2 SVGAGI. CDR3 sequence: CASSYSSYQWETQYF. The CDR3 coding sequence is TGTGCCAGCAGTTACTCGTCGTACCAGTGGGAGACCCAGTACTTC.

This clonotype was counted between two and nine times. V usage is TRBV6-5 and J usage is TRBJ2-1, with D perhaps matching TRBD1 or TRBD2 (6 bases each). CDR3 length: 12 residues. Germline lookup yields CDR1 MNHEY and CDR2 SVGAGI. V lost 10 bases to trimming and J lost 12 bases, with 19 bases between them. The CDR3 region is CATQGGPGVQFF. DNA of the CDR3: TGTGCCACCCAAGGGGGGCCGGGTGTGCAGTTCTTC.

This clonotype has more than one count but fewer than ten. This chain joins TRBV2 and TRBJ2-7, with 7 bases fitting TRBD1. The CDR3 consists of 13 residues. V gave up 9 bases and J gave up 0 bases; unmatched junction bases: 5. Germline V gives CDR1 SNHLY, CDR2 FYNNEI. For the CDR3, the DNA is TGTGCCAGACAGGGGCGACACTCCTACGAGCAGTACTTC. Protein sequence: CARQGRHSYEQYF.

This clonotype showed up just a few times. This chain connects TRBV7-9 to TRBJ2-3, with D perhaps being TRBD1 or TRBD2 (5 bases each). Between the trimmed V and J ends, which lost 8 bases and 4 bases, there was a span of 13 bases. The CDR3 is made up of 13 amino acids. CDR1 and CDR2 (germline): SEHNR, FQNEAQ (reference sequence). This CDR3 is CASRRDAADTQYF. The CDR3, as DNA: TGTGCCAGCCGCCGGGACGCAGCAGATACGCAGTATTTT.

This clonotype was seen more than once but under ten times. The rearrangement joins TRBV20-1 to TRBJ2-6; D call uncertain. Trimming pared 0 bases from V and 0 bases from J, leaving 6 bases between. Germline V gene lookup returns CDR1 DFQATT and CDR2 SNEGSKA (reference sequence). This CDR3 contains 15 residues. DNA for the CDR3: TGCAGTGCTAGAGATATTCGCTCTGGGGCCAACGTCCTGACTTTC. This gives the protein CSARDIRSGANVLTF.

This clonotype was counted at least ten times. The chain links TRBV28 to TRBJ2-5; the D gene is possibly TRBD1 (7 bases). Germline CDR1 is MDHEN and CDR2 is SYDVKM. The CDR3 sequence is 16 residues long. V lost 1 base, J lost 4 bases, and 16 bases lay in between. Here the CDR3 reads CASSLFGGGAGETQYF. CDR3 DNA sequence: TGTGCCAGCAGTTTATTCGGAGGGGGCGCGGGAGAGACCCAGTACTTC.